These T cell receptor beta chains were read from a single sample in a study of T cell responses to AZD1222 COVID-19 vaccine. Clones were sequenced by immunoSEQ multiplex PCR, and TCRdb holds only the in-frame ones, with some missing. This sample carries 95,000 or so clones, about 88% of them seen once, and the ten largest clones take 3.5% to 4%. The sample here was peripheral blood, taken on day 0 of AZD1222 vaccination. The receptors derive from an adult in good health. The CDR3 runs from the conserved cysteine through the conserved F or W. A D gene is named only where the DNA matches it firmly. Size values are once, few and many counts, or a class for expanded clones, and some rows have none.

clone size	D gene	V gene	J gene	CDR3 protein	CDR3 DNA
.	TRBD1	TRBV9	TRBJ1-4	CASSGELDRGEKLFF	TGTGCCAGCAGCGGCGAGTTGGACAGGGGCGAAAAACTGTTTTTT
.	TRBD2	TRBV19	TRBJ2-7	CASSIVAGVSYEQYF	TGTGCCAGTAGTATAGTAGCGGGGGTATCCTACGAGCAGTACTTC
.	TRBD2	TRBV4-1	TRBJ2-5	CASSQDGRATSATKTQYF	TGCGCCAGCAGCCAAGATGGGAGGGCAACATCCGCCACGAAGACCCAGTACTTC
once	.	TRBV28	TRBJ2-1	CASSLGGRGYNEQFF	TGTGCCAGCAGTTTAGGGGGGCGCGGGTACAATGAGCAGTTCTTC
.	.	TRBV12-5	TRBJ2-1	CASGRDTLYNEQFF	TGTGCTAGTGGGCGGGACACACTCTACAATGAGCAGTTCTTC
.	.	TRBV29-1	TRBJ1-2	CSVAEGTTYGYTF	TGCAGCGTTGCGGAAGGAACAACCTATGGCTACACCTTC
.	.	TRBV6-5	TRBJ1-2	CASSSGGYGYGYTF	TGTGCCAGCAGTTCGGGGGGCTATGGCTATGGCTACACCTTC
.	TRBD1	TRBV6-5	TRBJ1-4	CASSYVQGQGFLKLFF	TGTGCCAGCAGTTACGTGCAAGGACAGGGGTTTTTAAAACTGTTTTTT
few	.	TRBV30	TRBJ1-2	CAWSANYGYTF	TGTGCCTGGAGTGCTAACTATGGCTACACCTTC
once	TRBD2	TRBV6-5	TRBJ2-1	CASTYRGLGENEQFF	TGTGCCAGCACCTACAGAGGACTAGGGGAAAATGAGCAGTTCTTC
.	TRBD1	TRBV29-1	TRBJ2-4	CSASHLGQGLEVQYF	TGCAGCGCTTCTCACCTCGGACAGGGTCTTGAAGTTCAGTACTTC
once	.	TRBV4-1	TRBJ1-3	CASSQEGRTTGNTIYF	TGCGCCAGCAGCCAAGAGGGCAGGACGACTGGAAACACCATATATTTT
.	.	TRBV12-3/TRBV12-4	TRBJ1-1	CASSFQGWTEAFF	TGTGCCAGCAGTTTTCAGGGGTGGACTGAAGCTTTCTTT
.	TRBD2	TRBV4-3	TRBJ2-1	CASSRSSLAGVNEQFF	TGCGCCAGCAGCCGAAGTAGCCTAGCGGGGGTAAATGAGCAGTTCTTC
.	.	TRBV18	TRBJ1-2	CASSPTTYGYTF	TGTGCCAGCTCACCAACCACCTATGGCTACACCTTC
once	.	TRBV28	TRBJ2-7	CASSLIVSDSYEQYF	TGTGCCAGCAGTTTGATCGTGTCGGACTCCTACGAGCAGTACTTC
.	.	TRBV9	TRBJ2-5	CASKGPQETQYF	TGTGCCAGCAAGGGGCCCCAAGAGACCCAGTACTTC
.	.	TRBV6-2/TRBV6-3	TRBJ1-1	CASSYKAHGGEAFF	TGTGCCAGCAGTTACAAGGCCCATGGAGGTGAAGCTTTCTTT
.	.	TRBV19	TRBJ2-3	CASSMSISTDTQYF	TGTGCCAGTAGTATGTCTATCAGCACAGATACGCAGTATTTT
.	TRBD2	TRBV5-1	TRBJ2-5	CASSLYNGGAGETQYF	TGCGCCAGCAGCTTATATAACGGGGGGGCCGGTGAGACCCAGTACTTC
.	.	TRBV7-2	TRBJ1-2	CASSPDGAAGNYGYTF	TGTGCCAGCAGCCCCGACGGTGCGGCAGGGAACTATGGCTACACCTTC
.	.	TRBV3-1/TRBV3-2	TRBJ2-2	CASSQGGTGELFF	TGTGCCAGCAGCCAAGGAGGCACCGGGGAGCTGTTTTTT
.	TRBD1	TRBV7-9	TRBJ1-2	CASSLWTGANYGYTF	TGTGCCAGCAGCTTGTGGACAGGGGCTAACTATGGCTACACCTTC
.	.	TRBV5-1	TRBJ1-1	CASSLGLTSTEAFF	TGCGCCAGCAGCTTAGGACTTACGAGCACTGAAGCTTTCTTT
.	TRBD1	TRBV6-5	TRBJ1-5	CASRGDRAQPQHF	TGTGCCAGCAGGGGGGACAGGGCTCAGCCCCAGCATTTT
.	.	TRBV7-9	TRBJ1-1	CASSPMDRLNTEAFF	TGTGCCAGCAGCCCAATGGACAGACTGAACACTGAAGCTTTCTTT
.	.	TRBV19	TRBJ2-7	CASSMGGTSEQYF	TGTGCCAGTAGTATGGGCGGGACGTCTGAGCAGTACTTC
.	TRBD1	TRBV3-1/TRBV3-2	TRBJ2-1	CASANLIKGGAANEQFF	TGTGCCAGCGCCAACCTTATTAAAGGGGGCGCCGCCAATGAGCAGTTCTTC
.	TRBD1	TRBV4-1	TRBJ2-1	CASSQPTRDRANEQFF	TGCGCCAGCAGCCAACCCACCCGGGACAGGGCCAATGAGCAGTTCTTC
.	TRBD2	TRBV7-2	TRBJ2-7	CASSAGGVAGTYEQYF	TGTGCCAGCAGCGCCGGCGGAGTAGCGGGGACCTACGAGCAGTACTTC